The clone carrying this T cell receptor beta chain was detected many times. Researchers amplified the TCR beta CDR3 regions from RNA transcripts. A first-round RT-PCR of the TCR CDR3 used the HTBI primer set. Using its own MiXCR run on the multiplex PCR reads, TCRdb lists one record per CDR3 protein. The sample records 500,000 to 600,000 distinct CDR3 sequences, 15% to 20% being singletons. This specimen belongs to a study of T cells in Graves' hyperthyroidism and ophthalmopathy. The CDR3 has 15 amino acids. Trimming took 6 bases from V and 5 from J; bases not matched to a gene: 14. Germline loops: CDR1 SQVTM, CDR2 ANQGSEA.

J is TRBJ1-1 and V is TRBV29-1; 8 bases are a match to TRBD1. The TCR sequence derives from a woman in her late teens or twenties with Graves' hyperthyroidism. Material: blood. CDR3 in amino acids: CSVRQGSPWGTEAFF. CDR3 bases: TGCAGCGTCAGACAGGGGTCCCCCTGGGGTACTGAAGCTTTCTTT.